One sample yielded the 14 T cell receptor beta chains listed below, sequenced in a study of vaccination and CD4 T cells after COVID-19. Treatment denoted: approximately 9-day PBMC culture with coronavirus spike peptide pools or control peptides (ViraFEST assay). Their specific antigens are unknown. With the Oncomine TCR Beta short-read assay, DNA from cultured CD4+ T cells was sequenced. TCRdb analysed the PCR reads with MiXCR anew, one entry per CDR3 protein. The sample lists 13,000 or so distinct CDR3 sequences; about 25% were seen once. The sequencing used CD4+ T cells from blood, cultured in vitro, collected before SARS-CoV-2 vaccination. The receptors come from a human donor who received a COVID-19 vaccine.

This chain joins TRBV6-1 and TRBJ2-3; D call uncertain. Germline V gene lookup returns CDR1 MNHNS and CDR2 SASEGT. Trimming pared 6 bases from V and 0 bases from J, leaving 16 bases between. The CDR3 consists of 16 residues. The CDR3 region has the DNA TGTGCCAGCAGCGACCCCTCCATGGCTAGCACAGATACGCAGTATTTT. Translation gives CASSDPSMASTDTQYF.

This clonotype is termed medium-sized. The J gene is TRBJ1-5, the V gene TRBV6-1, with D possibly TRBD1 on 5 matching bases. Between the trimmed V and J ends, which lost 6 bases and 1 base, there was a span of 7 bases. The CDR3 consists of 13 residues. CDR1 is MNHNS, CDR2 SASEGT, per germline. CDR3 DNA sequence: TGTGCCAGCAGATGGGGGAGCAATCAGCCCCAGCATTTT. Translation gives CASRWGSNQPQHF.

This clonotype was found once. The V gene is TRBV11-2, the J gene TRBJ1-2, with D hard to call. Trimming removed 1 base from V and 4 bases from J, with 13 bases in between. Germline-derived CDR1 and CDR2 are SGHAT and FQNNGV. CDR3 length: 15 amino acids. CDR3 loop: CASSLAPMPTYGYTF. The DNA of the CDR3 is TGTGCCAGCAGCTTAGCTCCCATGCCGACCTATGGCTACACCTTC.

The sample holds a few counts of this clonotype. The chain employs TRBV15 and TRBJ1-5; weak D call: TRBD1 (5 bases). CDR3 size: 15 residues. V lost 4 bases to trimming and J lost 3 bases, with 13 bases between them. Germline V gives CDR1 LNHNV, CDR2 YYDKDF (reference sequence). The CDR3 loop is CATSMPGDPNQPQHF. The CDR3 nucleotides are TGTGCCACCAGCATGCCGGGGGACCCCAATCAGCCCCAGCATTTT.

The chain couples TRBV30 to TRBJ2-1; 7 nucleotides match TRBD2. Germline V lookup: CDR1 GTSNPN, CDR2 SVGIG (reference sequence). J was trimmed by 9 bases and V by 2 bases; bases with no gene match: 10. This CDR3 is built from 14 residues. For the CDR3, the DNA is TGTGCCTGGAGTACCCGGGGGGTTATGAGTGAGCAGTTCTTC. This gives the protein CAWSTRGVMSEQFF.

This clonotype was observed a few times. The chain combines TRBV6-1 with TRBJ1-1; D remains unclear. V was shortened by 7 bases and J by 1 base, with 13 bases between the two germline ends. The CDR3 has 14 residues. The germline V gene encodes CDR1 MNHNS and CDR2 SASEGT. CDR3 loop: CASKMGSSNTEAFF. The CDR3 region has the DNA TGTGCCAGCAAAATGGGCAGCTCGAACACTGAAGCTTTCTTT.

The chain links TRBV2 to TRBJ2-1, with a possible D match to TRBD1 (6 bases). Trimming took 9 bases from V and 6 from J, leaving 15 bases between them. The germline gives CDR1 SNHLY, CDR2 FYNNEI. CDR3 length: 13 amino acids. This CDR3 is CASNRDVRNEQFF. CDR3 nucleotides: TGTGCCAGTAACAGGGATGTTCGCAATGAGCAGTTCTTC.

This clonotype was detected only a few times. CDR3 protein: CASSTTVSETQYF. The CDR3 region has the DNA TGTGCCAGCAGTACGACAGTTTCAGAGACCCAGTACTTC. The chain links TRBV6-7 to TRBJ2-5; D is possibly TRBD1 (5 bases). TRBV6-7 is classed as an ORF, of uncertain function. The V gene lost 5 bases and the J gene lost 4 bases, with 11 bases spanning the gap. The CDR3 is 13 amino acids.

This clonotype was counted between two and nine times. The J gene is TRBJ1-6, the V gene TRBV9; 11 bases align to TRBD1. V lost 0 bases, J lost 10 bases, and 3 bases stayed unmatched. CDR1 and CDR2 (germline): SGDLS, YYNGEE. This CDR3 has 15 residues. The CDR3 here is CASSVEDRGHSPLHF. The CDR3, as DNA: TGTGCCAGCAGCGTAGAGGACAGGGGGCACTCACCCCTCCACTTT.

The rearrangement joins TRBV20-1 to TRBJ2-3; 10 positions match TRBD2. With 6 bases clipped from V and 3 bases from J, the junction kept 12 bases outside the gene matches. Germline lookup yields CDR1 DFQATT and CDR2 SNEGSKA (reference sequence). The CDR3 totals 16 residues. The CDR3 region is CSAQIQRGGVTDTQYF. The CDR3 DNA reads TGCAGTGCCCAAATCCAGCGGGGGGGGGTAACAGATACGCAGTATTTT.

The chain is built from TRBV7-9 and TRBJ2-7; D perhaps matches TRBD1 (5 bases). V was shortened by 5 bases and J by 2 bases, with 19 bases between the two germline ends. In germline, CDR1 is SEHNR, CDR2 FQNEAQ (reference sequence). The CDR3 is 16 amino acids. The CDR3 here is CASSPGRRRATYEQYF. The CDR3 DNA reads TGTGCCAGCAGCCCCGGGCGGCGCAGGGCCACCTACGAGCAGTACTTC.

This clonotype was detected only a few times. The chain links TRBV6-5 to TRBJ2-3; either TRBD1 or TRBD2 may fit D (5 bases each). The V end lost 2 bases, the J end lost 4 bases, and 19 bases lay between the germline ends. Per the germline V gene, CDR1 is MNHEY and CDR2 is SVGAGI. This CDR3 spans 17 amino acids. Written as DNA, the CDR3 is TGTGCCAGCAGTTACCAGATGGGACGGCCGAGCGCAGATACGCAGTATTTT. Protein product: CASSYQMGRPSADTQYF.

This chain uses TRBV30 with TRBJ2-3; the match to TRBD1 covers 8 bases. Germline CDR1 GTSNPN, CDR2 SVGIG (reference sequence). The CDR3 is made up of 14 amino acids. The CDR3 DNA follows: TGTGCTGGACAGGGACTTGGCCTCACAGATACGCAGTATTTT. This translates into CAGQGLGLTDTQYF. The full variable domain, rest sourced from reference TRBV30 and TRBJ2-3, is SQTIHQWPATLVQPVGSPLSLECTVEGTSNPNLYWYRQAAGRGLQLLFYSVGIGQISSEVPQNLSASRPQDRQFILSSKKLLLSDSGFYLCAGQGLGLTDTQYFGPGTRLTVL.

The J gene is TRBJ1-2, the V gene TRBV14; 9 positions match TRBD1. The germline gives CDR1 SGHDN, CDR2 FVKESK. V lost 2 bases to trimming and J lost 5 bases; unmatched junction nucleotides: 3. This CDR3 is built from 14 residues. CDR3 nucleotides: TGTGCCAGCAGCCAACGGACAGGGGTTTATGGCTACACCTTC. Translation gives CASSQRTGVYGYTF.